The 15 T cell receptor beta chains reported below all come from one sample, sequenced in a study of blood T cell repertoires in COVID-19. This table comes from immunoSEQ multiplex PCR, and its TCRdb copy is limited to in-frame clones, with some not included. This sample carries about 120,000 clones, less than 90% of them seen once, and the ten largest clones take approximately 11%. Sequenced material: peripheral blood. The receptors stem from a man older than 75 with acute or convalescent COVID-19.

The chain has TRBV19 and TRBJ1-3; weak D call: TRBD1 (6 bases). The CDR3 has 14 residues. Germline loops: CDR1 LNHDA, CDR2 SQIVND (reference sequence). V was clipped by 3 bases and J by 2 bases, with 8 bases between them. CDR3 nucleotide sequence: TGTGCCAGTAGTATGCGGGGGCCTGGAAACACCATATATTTT. Translation: CASSMRGPGNTIYF.

This sequence joins TRBV19 and TRBJ1-5; D call uncertain. In germline, CDR1 is LNHDA, CDR2 SQIVND (reference sequence). The CDR3 covers 14 residues. Trimming cost V 2 bases and J 3 bases, with 8 bases left between them. This CDR3 reads CASSISQSNQPQHF. DNA of the CDR3: TGTGCCAGTAGTATATCACAGTCCAATCAGCCCCAGCATTTT.

The gene calls are TRBV6-5 and TRBJ2-7, with 12 bases aligning to TRBD2. The CDR3 runs 14 residues. V was pared by 10 bases and J by 2 bases, with 6 bases of the junction left unmatched. Germline loops: CDR1 MNHEY, CDR2 SVGAGI. CDR3 in DNA: TGTGCCACCGCTAGCGGGGGGGCCCCCTACGAGCAGTACTTC. Translation gives CATASGGAPYEQYF.

The rearrangement joins TRBV5-6 to TRBJ1-1, with 9 bases that match TRBD1. The CDR3 spans 14 residues. Germline CDR1 SGHDT, CDR2 YYEEEE. Trimming at V came to 4 bases and at J to 4 bases, leaving 5 bases not matched to a gene. CDR3 region: CASSHRDRVTEAFF. CDR3 coding DNA: TGTGCCAGCAGCCACCGGGACAGGGTCACTGAAGCTTTCTTT.

V is TRBV7-2 and J is TRBJ2-5, with TRBD2 as a possible D gene (6 bases). In germline, CDR1 is SGHTA, CDR2 FQGNSA. The V end was cut by 5 bases, the J end by 4 bases, with 17 bases between. This CDR3 has 15 amino acids. Here the CDR3 reads CASSRTLAKGETQYF. The CDR3 DNA reads as TGTGCCAGCAGCAGAACACTAGCAAAGGGAGAGACCCAGTACTTC.

The V gene is TRBV7-3, the J gene TRBJ2-2; 10 bases line up with TRBD2. Germline CDR1 SGHTA, CDR2 FQGTGA. The CDR3 totals 15 residues. J was trimmed by 1 base and V by 6 bases; bases with no gene match: 2. CDR3 DNA: TGTGCCAGCAGTAGACTAGCGGGGAACACCGGGGAGCTGTTTTTT. This encodes CASSRLAGNTGELFF.

The chain carries TRBV20-1 and TRBJ2-3; D uncertain. The CDR3 is 11 residues long. V was shortened by 6 bases and J by 3 bases, with 7 bases between the two germline ends. Germline V CDR1 and CDR2: DFQATT, SNEGSKA (reference sequence). In DNA, the CDR3 is TGCAGTGCCCTCTTTACAGATACGCAGTATTTT. It codes for CSALFTDTQYF.

The chain joins TRBV30 to TRBJ2-2; TRBD2 agrees at 10 bases. CDR1 is GTSNPN and CDR2 is SVGIG in the germline V gene (reference sequence). The CDR3 totals 15 residues. Trimming cost V 4 bases and J 6 bases; bases outside gene matches: 8. The chain's CDR3 is CAWTPGLASAGELFF. The CDR3 region has the DNA TGTGCCTGGACCCCGGGACTAGCGAGCGCCGGGGAGCTGTTTTTT.

The chain combines TRBV18 with TRBJ2-3, with 12 bases that match TRBD2. CDR3 length equals 16 residues. Germline lookup yields CDR1 KGHSH and CDR2 LQKENI. V shed 3 bases and J 1 base; nucleotides not matched to a gene: 2. The CDR3, as DNA: TGTGCCAGCTCACCCGGACTAGCGGGACGCACAGATACGCAGTATTTT. Its translation: CASSPGLAGRTDTQYF.

The chain is built from TRBV5-1 and TRBJ2-5; no clear D. Germline loops: CDR1 SGHRS, CDR2 YFSETQ. V was pared by 1 base and J by 2 bases, with 12 bases between. The CDR3 length is 15 residues. CDR3 amino acids: CASSLPRLPQETQYF. The CDR3, as DNA: TGCGCCAGCAGCTTGCCGAGGCTACCACAAGAGACCCAGTACTTC. Combining the CDR3 with reference TRBV5-1 and TRBJ2-5 gives the whole variable domain KAGVTQTPRYLIKTRGQQVTLSCSPISGHRSVSWYQQTPGQGLQFLFEYFSETQRNKGNFPGRFSGRQFSNSRSEMNVSTLELGDSALYLCASSLPRLPQETQYFGPGTRLLVL.

V is TRBV18 and J is TRBJ1-2; D is possibly TRBD1 (5 bases). This CDR3 contains 14 residues. Germline CDR1 and CDR2: KGHSH and LQKENI. The V and J ends lost 3 bases and 4 bases respectively, with 12 bases between them. The CDR3 sequence is CASSPDSAPYGYTF. The CDR3 nucleotides are TGTGCCAGCTCACCTGACAGTGCTCCCTATGGCTACACCTTC.

This rearrangement joins TRBV15 to TRBJ2-2, with 8 bases identical to TRBD2. CDR1 and CDR2 from the germline V gene are LNHNV and YYDKDF (reference sequence). The CDR3 is made up of 15 amino acids. V dropped 0 bases and J dropped 11; count of bases not matched to a gene: 8. In nucleotides, the CDR3 is TGTGCCACCAGCAGAGACGGGGGGGCCCCCGAAGAGCTGTTTTTT. It codes for CATSRDGGAPEELFF.

J is TRBJ1-2 and V is TRBV27, with 10 nucleotides matching TRBD1. V trimming: 5 bases; J trimming: 5 bases; junction bases outside the gene matches: 8. This CDR3 region has 15 residues. From germline, CDR1 is MNHEY and CDR2 SMNVEV (reference sequence). DNA of the CDR3: TGTGCCAGCAGTCCTGGACAGGGGGTATGGTATGGCTACACCTTC. Translated, it gives CASSPGQGVWYGYTF.

V usage is TRBV19 and J usage is TRBJ2-3; D might be TRBD1 (5 bases). V lost 4 bases, J lost 8 bases, and 10 bases lay in between. The CDR3 is 12 amino acids. CDR1 and CDR2 from the germline V gene are LNHDA and SQIVND (reference sequence). In DNA form, the CDR3 reads TGTGCCAGTAGTACCACAAGGGGTACGCAGTATTTT. Translating gives CASSTTRGTQYF.

V and J are TRBV7-2 and TRBJ2-1; TRBD2 matches at 9 bases. The V gene end was trimmed by 5 bases and the J gene end by 0 bases; junction bases not matched to a gene: 2. Per germline, CDR1 SGHTA and CDR2 FQGNSA. This CDR3 comprises 15 residues. The CDR3 sequence is CASSGGLASYNEQFF. The CDR3 DNA is TGTGCCAGCAGCGGGGGACTAGCCTCCTACAATGAGCAGTTCTTC.